The sequence of this TCR beta chain was determined in a study of CD8 T cells in ankylosing spondylitis. Study-wide findings and caveats: Reactive arthritis synovial fluid and blood were previously reported to contain some motif variants. A motif of seven or eight highly homologous TCR beta variants was seen as apparently characteristic of ankylosing spondylitis blood. Significant enrichment of disease-linked clones was reportedly seen in matched ankylosing spondylitis synovial fluid.

At least ten counts were recorded for this clonotype. Antigen unknown. TCRdb re-derived calls from the 5' RACE reads in MiXCR, one entry per CDR3 protein. The top ten hold about 4% of the sample, which has about 130,000 distinct CDR3 sequences, more than 9.5% seen once. CDR3 length equals 15 residues. V was clipped by 8 bases and J by 4 bases, with 19 bases between them. V usage is TRBV12-3 or TRBV12-4 and J usage is TRBJ2-3, with a possible D match to TRBD2 (5 bases). Sequenced sample: blood, either unsorted or a sorted T cell fraction (not recorded which). The source is a female donor with ankylosing spondylitis or in good health (not recorded which). Written as DNA, the CDR3 is TGTGCCAGCCCCAAGCACCCTTTCGGGGCAGATACGCAGTATTTT. It yields the protein CASPKHPFGADTQYF.